These 27 T cell receptor beta chains share one sample of origin, sequenced in a study of OX40 agonist ivuxolimab in advanced cancers. Clones were sequenced by immunoSEQ multiplex PCR, and TCRdb holds only the in-frame ones, with some missing. The repertoire holds tens of thousands of clones, with 81% as singletons. Material: CD4+ or CD8+ T cells sorted from blood, obtained in a trial of the OX40 agonist ivuxolimab. These receptors were obtained from an adult with an advanced solid tumor such as melanoma, head and neck, liver or kidney cancer.

The chain recombines TRBV7-3 with TRBJ2-3; tentatively, D is TRBD2 (6 bases). CDR3 length equals 15 residues. Germline CDR1 SGHTA, CDR2 FQGTGA. V was cut by 6 bases and J by 6 bases, with 19 bases left in between. The CDR3 nucleotides read TGTGCCAGCAGGTCTGGACTAACTTTTACCGATACGCAGTATTTT. This sequence encodes CASRSGLTFTDTQYF.

This clone showed up just a few times. V is TRBV7-2 and J is TRBJ2-3; no definite D call. The CDR3 length is 16 residues. With 1 base removed from V and 2 bases from J, the gap between germline ends came to 13 bases. Germline CDR1 reads SGHTA; CDR2 reads FQGNSA. This CDR3 is CASSLGLGSPTDTQYF. CDR3 sequence (DNA): TGTGCCAGCAGCTTAGGTTTGGGCAGCCCCACAGATACGCAGTATTTT. Full variable domain (outside the CDR3, taken from reference TRBV7-2 and TRBJ2-3): GAGVSQSPSNKVTEKGKDVELRCDPISGHTALYWYRQSLGQGLEFLIYFQGNSAPDKSGLPSDRFSAERTGGSVSTLTIQRTQQEDSAVYLCASSLGLGSPTDTQYFGPGTRLTVL.

This clone was picked up a small number of times. In DNA, the CDR3 is TGTGCCAGTAGTCCCCGGGACACCGTAGCCAAAAACATTCAGTACTTC. Encoded protein: CASSPRDTVAKNIQYF. This chain joins TRBV19 and TRBJ2-4; D possibly corresponds to TRBD1 (6 bases). Germline CDR1 is LNHDA and CDR2 is SQIVND (reference sequence). Trimming removed 5 bases at V and 0 bases at J, with 14 bases between. This CDR3 region has 16 residues. Based on the CDR3 plus reference TRBV19 and TRBJ2-4, the full variable domain is DGGITQSPKYLFRKEGQNVTLSCEQNLNHDAMYWYRQDPGQGLRLIYYSQIVNDFQKGDIAEGYSVSREKKESFPLTVTSAQKNPTAFYLCASSPRDTVAKNIQYFGAGTRLSVL.

V gene TRBV7-2 combines with J gene TRBJ1-3, with a possible D match to TRBD1 (5 bases). The germline V gene encodes CDR1 SGHTA and CDR2 FQGNSA. V lost 5 bases, J lost 0 bases, and 8 bases lay in between. The CDR3 has 14 amino acids. The CDR3 DNA is TGTGCCAGCAGCCCCGGGGGCTCTGGAAACACCATATATTTT. Its translation is CASSPGGSGNTIYF. Using reference TRBV7-2 and TRBJ1-3 for the parts outside the CDR3, the full variable domain is GAGVSQSPSNKVTEKGKDVELRCDPISGHTALYWYRQSLGQGLEFLIYFQGNSAPDKSGLPSDRFSAERTGGSVSTLTIQRTQQEDSAVYLCASSPGGSGNTIYFGEGSWLTVV.

This clone has just one count. The rearrangement links TRBV2 to TRBJ1-2, with D unresolved. Germline values: CDR1 SNHLY, CDR2 FYNNEI. Trimming took 7 bases from V and 2 from J, leaving 14 bases between them. The CDR3 length is 14 residues. The CDR3 DNA follows: TGTGCCAGCATCTTAGGAGCGCAGAACTATGGCTACACCTTC. Translation gives CASILGAQNYGYTF.

This sequence joins TRBV2 and TRBJ1-2; D might be TRBD1 (5 bases). This CDR3 contains 13 residues. Looked up from germline, CDR1 is SNHLY and CDR2 is FYNNEI. Trimming stripped 7 bases from V and 8 bases from J, with 17 bases between. The CDR3 reads CASTLRAAGGYTF. The CDR3 DNA reads as TGTGCCAGCACTTTGCGTGCAGCAGGGGGCTACACCTTC.

The chain links TRBV4-2 to TRBJ2-7, with D possibly matching TRBD2 (5 bases). This CDR3 comprises 13 residues. Germline V gene lookup returns CDR1 LGHNA and CDR2 YNFKEQ. V dropped 0 bases and J dropped 6 bases, with 9 bases sitting between them. CDR3 loop: CASSQEFAGEQYF. The CDR3 DNA is TGTGCCAGCAGCCAAGAGTTCGCGGGCGAGCAGTACTTC.

The rearrangement uses TRBV19 and TRBJ2-3; 8 nucleotides agree with TRBD2. This CDR3 comprises 19 residues. Germline trimming cut 1 base from V and 1 base from J; bases unmatched to any gene: 13. Germline V CDR1 and CDR2: LNHDA, SQIVND (reference sequence). As DNA, the CDR3 is TGTGCCAGTAGTATAGTGGGTAGAAGCGGGAGAATAGGCACAGATACGCAGTATTTT. Protein product: CASSIVGRSGRIGTDTQYF.

The rearrangement joins TRBV11-2 to TRBJ2-7; the match to TRBD1 covers 9 bases. The junction had 14 bases not matched to a gene; V was cut back by 1 base and J by 4 bases. The germline CDR1 and CDR2 sequences are SGHAT and FQNNGV. CDR3 length: 18 residues. CDR3 protein: CASSLAGQGLGATYEQYF. CDR3 bases: TGTGCCAGCAGCTTAGCGGGACAGGGTTTGGGGGCCACTTACGAGCAGTACTTC.

V usage is TRBV19 and J usage is TRBJ1-1; 12 nucleotides line up with TRBD1. CDR1 is LNHDA, CDR2 SQIVND, per germline (reference sequence). Trimming at V came to 6 bases and at J to 7 bases, leaving 3 bases not matched to a gene. The CDR3 extends over 13 amino acids. CDR3 sequence reads: CASRGQGAFEAFF. As DNA, the CDR3 is TGTGCCAGTAGGGGACAGGGGGCGTTTGAAGCTTTCTTT.

The genes are TRBV10-1 and TRBJ1-5, with D perhaps matching TRBD1 (6 bases). V shed 3 bases and J shed 1 base, with 10 bases lying between them. Germline assignment: CDR1 WNHNN and CDR2 SYGVQD (reference sequence). This CDR3 has 15 amino acids. CDR3 region: CASSEQGWSNQPQHF. CDR3 in DNA: TGCGCCAGCAGTGAACAGGGATGGAGCAATCAGCCCCAGCATTTT.

This clone appeared a single time. This rearrangement joins TRBV6-5 to TRBJ2-5, with TRBD1 matching 7 bases. V trimming: 2 bases; J trimming: 1 base; junction bases outside the gene matches: 4. The CDR3 covers 15 residues. Germline CDR1 is MNHEY and CDR2 is SVGAGI. CDR3 nucleotides: TGTGCCAGCAGTTACGAGGGGGCTTCCCAAGAGACCCAGTACTTC. Protein product: CASSYEGASQETQYF.

V is TRBV11-2 and J is TRBJ2-5; D gene uncertain. Germline V gene sequence: CDR1 SGHAT, CDR2 FQNNGV. The CDR3 length is 15 residues. With 1 base removed from V and 1 base from J, the gap between germline ends came to 10 bases. CDR3 nucleotide sequence: TGTGCCAGCAGCTTAGGTCGAGCTTTCCAAGAGACCCAGTACTTC. It encodes CASSLGRAFQETQYF.

This clone was picked up a small number of times. J is TRBJ2-4 and V is TRBV5-1, with D perhaps assigned TRBD1 or TRBD2 (5 bases each). V lost 5 bases and J 0 bases, leaving 21 bases between the germline ends. This CDR3 has 18 residues. Germline V lookup: CDR1 SGHRS, CDR2 YFSETQ. The CDR3 DNA reads TGCGCCAGCAGTGAGGGGCAGGGTTATAGTCTAGCCAAAAACATTCAGTACTTC. This gives the protein CASSEGQGYSLAKNIQYF.

The J gene is TRBJ1-3, the V gene TRBV2; tentative D call: TRBD1 (5 bases). Germline V gene data show CDR1 as SNHLY and CDR2 as FYNNEI. This CDR3 has 15 amino acids. V shed 6 bases and J shed 1 base, with 13 bases lying between them. The CDR3 spells CASRQVFGSGNTIYF. In DNA form, the CDR3 reads TGTGCCAGCAGACAGGTCTTTGGTTCTGGAAACACCATATATTTT.

The rearrangement uses TRBV2 and TRBJ2-1; the D gene is possibly TRBD1 (5 bases). The V gene lost 7 bases and the J gene lost 14 bases, with 21 bases spanning the gap. Per the germline V gene, CDR1 is SNHLY and CDR2 is FYNNEI. The CDR3 extends over 13 amino acids. The CDR3 sequence: CASNLQGASLEFF. CDR3 nucleotide sequence: TGTGCCAGCAACCTCCAGGGCGCCTCCTTGGAGTTCTTC.

The rearrangement joins TRBV19 to TRBJ1-5, with TRBD1 identical over 9 bases. The V and J ends lost 8 bases and 0 bases, in that order; junction bases with no gene match: 5. Germline CDR1 and CDR2: LNHDA and SQIVND (reference sequence). The CDR3 runs 15 residues. The CDR3 sequence is CASSDRGNSNQPQHF. DNA of the CDR3: TGTGCCAGTTCGGACAGGGGTAATAGCAATCAGCCCCAGCATTTT. Filled out from reference TRBV19 and TRBJ1-5, the complete variable domain reads DGGITQSPKYLFRKEGQNVTLSCEQNLNHDAMYWYRQDPGQGLRLIYYSQIVNDFQKGDIAEGYSVSREKKESFPLTVTSAQKNPTAFYLCASSDRGNSNQPQHFGDGTRLSIL.

This chain connects TRBV5-4 to TRBJ2-7; D gene uncertain. Germline lookup yields CDR1 SGHNT and CDR2 YYREEE (reference sequence). The CDR3 runs 13 residues. V lost 3 bases to trimming and J lost 2 bases, with 9 bases between them. The CDR3: CASSSGSPYEQYF. The CDR3 DNA reads TGTGCCAGCAGCTCTGGCAGCCCCTACGAGCAGTACTTC.

V and J are TRBV18 and TRBJ1-2, with 8 positions matching TRBD1. CDR3 length: 15 residues. The germline gives CDR1 KGHSH, CDR2 LQKENI. The ends lost 3 bases at V and 1 base at J; junction bases unmatched: 4. CDR3: CASSPLQGGNYGYTF. The CDR3 bases are TGTGCCAGCTCACCCTTACAGGGGGGTAACTATGGCTACACCTTC.

This sequence joins TRBV18 and TRBJ2-1; 8 bases are a match to TRBD2. V was pared by 5 bases and J by 5 bases, with 8 bases of the junction left unmatched. The germline CDR1 and CDR2 sequences are KGHSH and LQKENI. This CDR3 is built from 15 residues. CDR3 sequence: CASSKRIAGNNEQFF. CDR3 coding DNA: TGTGCCAGCTCAAAAAGAATAGCGGGGAACAATGAGCAGTTCTTC.

V gene TRBV7-9 combines with J gene TRBJ1-2; TRBD1 agrees at 8 bases. The CDR3 has 15 residues. Per the germline V gene, CDR1 is SEHNR and CDR2 is FQNEAQ (reference sequence). V was clipped by 5 bases and J by 4 bases; unmatched bases: 9. CDR3 protein: CASSPARQGIYGYTF. Here the CDR3 DNA reads TGTGCCAGCAGCCCCGCTAGACAGGGGATCTATGGCTACACCTTC.

The gene calls are TRBV6-1 and TRBJ1-5, with D possibly matching TRBD1 (6 bases). Trimming stripped 4 bases from V and 3 bases from J, with 22 bases between. The CDR3 extends over 18 amino acids. Germline CDR1 MNHNS, CDR2 SASEGT. CDR3 amino acids: CASSAGGIRGWVNQPQHF. CDR3 in DNA: TGTGCCAGCAGTGCAGGAGGGATCAGGGGATGGGTCAATCAGCCCCAGCATTTT.

The CDR3 nucleotides read TGTGCCAGCAGCGGAGGGGGCTTGGGGACTGAAGCTTTCTTT. Its protein is CASSGGGLGTEAFF. The chain has TRBV9 and TRBJ1-1, with TRBD1 identical over 7 bases. With 3 bases clipped from V and 5 bases from J, the junction kept 7 bases outside the gene matches. Germline CDR1 reads SGDLS; CDR2 reads YYNGEE. This CDR3 is 14 amino acids long.

This clone was observed a handful of times. This chain joins TRBV4-2 and TRBJ1-5; D perhaps matches TRBD1 (6 bases). The germline V gene has CDR1 LGHNA and CDR2 YNFKEQ. There are 14 residues in the CDR3. Trimming pared 4 bases from V and 3 bases from J, leaving 10 bases between. The CDR3 DNA sequence: TGTGCCAGCAGCCGCGGACAGTTCAATCAGCCCCAGCATTTT. Translated, it gives CASSRGQFNQPQHF.

The chain is built from TRBV6-6 and TRBJ1-1, with D possibly TRBD1 on 5 matching bases. V was trimmed by 6 bases and J by 2 bases, leaving 13 bases between them. The CDR3 covers 14 residues. Germline V gene sequence: CDR1 MNHNY, CDR2 SVGAGI (reference sequence). The CDR3 region has the DNA TGTGCCAGCAGATATACCGGGACTAACACTGAAGCTTTCTTT. Protein product: CASRYTGTNTEAFF.

The J gene is TRBJ2-3, the V gene TRBV2; no clear D gene. Trimming took off 6 bases at V and 2 bases at J, with 15 bases between the two ends. CDR3 length: 15 residues. Germline assignment: CDR1 SNHLY and CDR2 FYNNEI. CDR3 nucleotides: TGTGCCAGCAGGCAGTACACCTCCATCACAGATACGCAGTATTTT. Protein: CASRQYTSITDTQYF. The full variable domain, completed using reference TRBV2 and TRBJ2-3, is EPEVTQTPSHQVTQMGQEVILRCVPISNHLYFYWYRQILGQKVEFLVSFYNNEISEKSEIFDDQFSVERPDGSNFTLKIRSTKLEDSAMYFCASRQYTSITDTQYFGPGTRLTVL.

V is TRBV12-5 and J is TRBJ1-5; 9 nucleotides agree with TRBD1. The CDR3 runs 15 residues. Germline V gene sequence: CDR1 LGHNT, CDR2 FRNRAP. V shed 7 bases, J shed 1 base, and the junction held 5 bases outside the gene matches. The CDR3 coding sequence is TGTGCTAGTGCCCAAGGGACAGGGAGCAATCAGCCCCAGCATTTT. As protein: CASAQGTGSNQPQHF.